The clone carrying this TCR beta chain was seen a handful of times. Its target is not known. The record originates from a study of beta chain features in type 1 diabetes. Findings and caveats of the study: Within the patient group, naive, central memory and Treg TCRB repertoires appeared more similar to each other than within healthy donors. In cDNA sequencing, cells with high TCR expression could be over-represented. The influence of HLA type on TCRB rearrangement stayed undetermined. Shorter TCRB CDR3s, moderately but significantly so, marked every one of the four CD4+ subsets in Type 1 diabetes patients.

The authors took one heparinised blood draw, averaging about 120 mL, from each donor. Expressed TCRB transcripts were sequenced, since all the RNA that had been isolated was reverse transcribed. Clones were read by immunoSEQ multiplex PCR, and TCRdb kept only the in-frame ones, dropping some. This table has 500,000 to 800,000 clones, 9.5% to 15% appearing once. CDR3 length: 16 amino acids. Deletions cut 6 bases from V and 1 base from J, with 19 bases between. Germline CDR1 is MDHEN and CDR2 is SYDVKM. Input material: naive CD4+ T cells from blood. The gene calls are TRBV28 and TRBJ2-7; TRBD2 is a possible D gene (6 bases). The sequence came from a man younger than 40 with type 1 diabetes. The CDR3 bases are TGTGCCAGCAGGCCCTTTTCCTCTAGCGTTTCCTACGAGCAGTACTTC. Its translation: CASRPFSSSVSYEQYF.